The 2 T cell receptor beta chains below all came from one sample that was sequenced in a study of T cell repertoires in cytomegalovirus infection. One entry per CDR3 protein results from TCRdb running MiXCR on the reads. Of 130,000 or so distinct CDR3 sequences detected, about 6.3% appear once; the ten largest clones hold roughly 18%. Sequencing was done on a sample of PBMCs. The origin of the receptors is a human donor in good health (CMV status not recorded). Some clones in this sample may be carry-over from other donors' samples.

The chain couples TRBV5-4 to TRBJ1-2, with 7 bases aligning to TRBD1. This CDR3 is 13 amino acids long. The ends lost 2 bases at V and 9 bases at J; junction bases unmatched: 7. Germline V lookup: CDR1 SGHNT, CDR2 YYREEE (reference sequence). Here the CDR3 reads CASSFLQGIRYTF. CDR3 DNA sequence: TGTGCCAGCAGCTTTCTACAGGGGATACGCTACACCTTC.

In this sample, this clonotype turned up a few times. This chain's CDR3 is CSVAGTSETDTQYF. In nucleotides, the CDR3 is TGCAGCGTTGCCGGGACTAGCGAGACAGATACGCAGTATTTT. The V and J genes are TRBV29-1 and TRBJ2-3, with 10 bases matching TRBD2. In germline, CDR1 is SQVTM, CDR2 ANQGSEA. V lost 4 bases to trimming and J lost 3 bases; unmatched junction nucleotides: 4. The CDR3 sequence is 14 residues long.